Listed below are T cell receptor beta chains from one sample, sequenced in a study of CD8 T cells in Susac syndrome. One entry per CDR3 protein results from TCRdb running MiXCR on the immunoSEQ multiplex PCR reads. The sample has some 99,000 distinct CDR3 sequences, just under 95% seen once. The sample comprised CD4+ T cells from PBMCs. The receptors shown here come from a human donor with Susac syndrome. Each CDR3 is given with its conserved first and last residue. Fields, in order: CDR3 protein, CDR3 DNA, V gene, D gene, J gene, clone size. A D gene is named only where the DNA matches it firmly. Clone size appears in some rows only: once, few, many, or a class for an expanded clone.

CDR3: CAWSVIHKETQYF; DNA: TGTGCCTGGAGTGTAATCCACAAGGAGACCCAGTACTTC; V: TRBV30; D: .; J: TRBJ2-5; size: .
CDR3: CASSQDHRAQFF; DNA: TGTGCCAGCAGCCAAGATCACCGGGCGCAGTTCTTC; V: TRBV3-1; D: .; J: TRBJ2-1; size: .
CDR3: CAWSYPTGRRGDTQYF; DNA: TGTGCCTGGAGTTATCCGACAGGACGTAGGGGAGATACGCAGTATTTT; V: TRBV30; D: .; J: TRBJ2-3; size: once
CDR3: CASSPTRTGGMNTEAFF; DNA: TGTGCCAGCAGCCCGACGAGGACAGGGGGCATGAACACTGAAGCTTTCTTT; V: TRBV7-9; D: TRBD1; J: TRBJ1-1; size: once
CDR3: CASSSGTTTDTQYF; DNA: TGCGCCAGCAGTAGCGGGACTACCACAGATACGCAGTATTTT; V: TRBV10-2; D: TRBD2; J: TRBJ2-3; size: .
CDR3: CASSEDSGGANTQYF; DNA: TGTGCCAGCAGTGAAGACAGCGGGGGGGCAAATACGCAGTATTTT; V: TRBV6-1; D: TRBD2; J: TRBJ2-3; size: .
CDR3: CASSSPGGAGYNQPQHF; DNA: TGTGCCAGCAGCTCCCCTGGGGGGGCGGGCTACAATCAGCCCCAGCATTTT; V: TRBV7-2; D: .; J: TRBJ1-5; size: .
CDR3: CASRTGAVTEAFF; DNA: TGTGCCAGCAGGACAGGGGCAGTCACTGAAGCTTTCTTT; V: TRBV28; D: TRBD1; J: TRBJ1-1; size: .
CDR3: CASSGLETQYF; DNA: TGTGCCAGCTCCGGTTTAGAGACCCAGTACTTC; V: TRBV6-2/TRBV6-3; D: .; J: TRBJ2-5; size: .
CDR3: CSVGTDRNAF; DNA: TGCAGCGTCGGGACAGATCGAAACGCCTTC; V: TRBV29-1; D: TRBD1; J: TRBJ1-2; size: .
CDR3: CASGSADSLERGSGPAANVLTF; DNA: TGTGCTAGTGGTTCCGCTGACAGTCTGGAACGCGGATCTGGTCCGGCAGCCAACGTCCTGACTTTC; V: TRBV12-5; D: .; J: TRBJ2-6; size: .
CDR3: CSVAVGIDYGYTF; DNA: TGCAGCGTTGCCGTGGGGATTGACTATGGCTACACCTTC; V: TRBV29-1; D: .; J: TRBJ1-2; size: .
CDR3: CATGGGLKEKLFF; DNA: TGTGCCACCGGAGGGGGGTTGAAAGAAAAACTGTTTTTT; V: TRBV15; D: .; J: TRBJ1-4; size: once
CDR3: CASSPTGTGSSTDTQYF; DNA: TGTGCCAGCAGTCCTACCGGGACAGGGTCTAGCACAGATACGCAGTATTTT; V: TRBV28; D: TRBD1; J: TRBJ2-3; size: once
CDR3: CASSDGDPSTQETQYF; DNA: TGTGCCAGCAGTGATGGGGACCCCTCAACCCAAGAGACCCAGTACTTC; V: TRBV2; D: .; J: TRBJ2-5; size: .
CDR3: CASGLEKLAPDTQYF; DNA: TGTGCTAGTGGTTTAGAGAAACTAGCGCCAGATACGCAGTATTTT; V: TRBV12-5; D: TRBD2; J: TRBJ2-3; size: .
CDR3: CASRSSGFQETQYF; DNA: TGTGCCAGCAGATCAAGCGGGTTCCAAGAGACCCAGTACTTC; V: TRBV27; D: .; J: TRBJ2-5; size: .
CDR3: CASSDSQEPPLGTDTQYF; DNA: TGTGCCAGCAGTGACTCACAGGAACCCCCACTCGGCACAGATACGCAGTATTTT; V: TRBV6-4; D: .; J: TRBJ2-3; size: .
CDR3: CASGAAQYF; DNA: TGTGCCAGCGGGGCGGCGCAGTATTTT; V: TRBV9; D: .; J: TRBJ2-3; size: .
CDR3: CATSDFEQATPTDTQYF; DNA: TGTGCCACCAGTGATTTCGAACAGGCGACTCCCACAGATACGCAGTATTTT; V: TRBV24-1; D: .; J: TRBJ2-3; size: .
CDR3: CASSSGPNTDTQYF; DNA: TGTGCCAGCAGTTCTGGACCTAACACAGATACGCAGTATTTT; V: TRBV7-2; D: .; J: TRBJ2-3; size: .
CDR3: CAWSRGADTEAFF; DNA: TGTGCCTGGAGCCGGGGAGCGGACACTGAAGCTTTCTTT; V: TRBV30; D: .; J: TRBJ1-1; size: .
CDR3: CASSKGAGRYSGYTF; DNA: TGTGCCAGCAGTAAGGGGGCAGGGCGCTACTCTGGCTACACCTTC; V: TRBV7-9; D: TRBD1; J: TRBJ1-2; size: .
CDR3: CASSNGQGGNYGYTF; DNA: TGTGCCAGCAGCAACGGACAGGGAGGGAACTATGGCTACACCTTC; V: TRBV28; D: TRBD1; J: TRBJ1-2; size: .
CDR3: CASSLAGDQPQHF; DNA: TGTGCCAGCAGTTTAGCAGGGGATCAGCCCCAGCATTTT; V: TRBV28; D: .; J: TRBJ1-5; size: few
CDR3: CASSPDSYEQYF; DNA: TGTGCCAGCTCGCCGGACTCATACGAGCAGTACTTC; V: TRBV18; D: .; J: TRBJ2-7; size: .
CDR3: CASRAQGEYGYTF; DNA: TGTGCCAGCAGGGCACAGGGCGAGTATGGCTACACCTTC; V: TRBV27; D: .; J: TRBJ1-2; size: once
CDR3: CAGTDPGRNEQYF; DNA: TGTGCCGGCACCGACCCGGGACGTAACGAGCAGTACTTC; V: TRBV28; D: .; J: TRBJ2-7; size: .
CDR3: CASSLWTAEAFF; DNA: TGTGCCAGCAGTTTATGGACGGCTGAAGCTTTCTTT; V: TRBV28; D: .; J: TRBJ1-1; size: .
CDR3: CSARDDIQFF; DNA: TGCAGTGCTAGAGACGACATTCAGTTCTTC; V: TRBV20-1; D: .; J: TRBJ2-1; size: .
CDR3: CASSRQSGANVLTF; DNA: TGTGCCAGCAGCCGACAGTCTGGGGCCAACGTCCTGACTTTC; V: TRBV9; D: .; J: TRBJ2-6; size: .
CDR3: CASSAGPANVLTF; DNA: TGTGCCAGCAGCGCGGGACCGGCCAACGTCCTGACTTTC; V: TRBV7-2; D: .; J: TRBJ2-6; size: .
CDR3: CASSFDPTGELFF; DNA: TGTGCCAGCAGCTTCGACCCCACCGGGGAGCTGTTTTTT; V: TRBV7-2; D: .; J: TRBJ2-2; size: .
CDR3: CSVEIGFTDTQYF; DNA: TGCAGCGTTGAAATAGGGTTCACAGATACGCAGTATTTT; V: TRBV29-1; D: .; J: TRBJ2-3; size: .
CDR3: CASSLGGGRNQPQHF; DNA: TGTGCCAGCAGTTTAGGAGGGGGCCGCAATCAGCCCCAGCATTTT; V: TRBV28; D: TRBD1; J: TRBJ1-5; size: .
CDR3: CASSHMGPADEQYF; DNA: TGTGCCAGCAGCCACATGGGGCCCGCCGACGAGCAGTACTTC; V: TRBV3-1; D: .; J: TRBJ2-7; size: .
CDR3: CASSFGENQPQHF; DNA: TGTGCCAGCAGCTTCGGGGAGAACCAGCCCCAGCATTTT; V: TRBV7-9; D: .; J: TRBJ1-5; size: .
CDR3: CSVEDRRGGHIQYF; DNA: TGCAGCGTTGAAGATCGACGCGGGGGACACATTCAGTACTTC; V: TRBV29-1; D: TRBD2; J: TRBJ2-4; size: .
CDR3: CAWSGLGGYEQYF; DNA: TGTGCCTGGAGTGGCCTCGGCGGGTACGAGCAGTACTTC; V: TRBV30; D: .; J: TRBJ2-7; size: .
CDR3: CASSQTLTGGGYGYTF; DNA: TGTGCCAGCTCACAAACCCTCACGGGAGGAGGGTATGGCTACACCTTC; V: TRBV28; D: .; J: TRBJ1-2; size: .
CDR3: CSVERGGGGETQYF; DNA: TGCAGCGTTGAAAGGGGTGGAGGCGGAGAGACCCAGTACTTC; V: TRBV29-1; D: .; J: TRBJ2-5; size: once
CDR3: CSVEDPGFAFF; DNA: TGCAGCGTTGAAGATCCAGGGTTCGCTTTCTTT; V: TRBV29-1; D: .; J: TRBJ1-1; size: .